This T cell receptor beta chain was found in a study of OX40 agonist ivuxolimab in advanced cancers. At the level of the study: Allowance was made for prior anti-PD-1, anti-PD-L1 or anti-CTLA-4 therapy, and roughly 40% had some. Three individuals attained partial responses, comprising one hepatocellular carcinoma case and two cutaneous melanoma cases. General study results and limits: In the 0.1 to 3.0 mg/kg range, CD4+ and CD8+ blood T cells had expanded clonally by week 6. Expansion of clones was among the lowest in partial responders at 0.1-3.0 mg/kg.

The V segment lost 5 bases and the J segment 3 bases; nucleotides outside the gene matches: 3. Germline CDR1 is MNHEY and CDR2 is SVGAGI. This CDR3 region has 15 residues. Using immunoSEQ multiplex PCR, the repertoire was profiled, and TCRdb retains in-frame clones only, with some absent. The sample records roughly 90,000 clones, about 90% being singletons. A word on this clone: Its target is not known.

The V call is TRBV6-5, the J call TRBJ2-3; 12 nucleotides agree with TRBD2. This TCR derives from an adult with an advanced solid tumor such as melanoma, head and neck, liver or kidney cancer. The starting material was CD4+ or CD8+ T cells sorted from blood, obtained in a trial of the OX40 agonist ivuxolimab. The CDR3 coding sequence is TGTGCCAGCAGTCCTGGACTAGCGGGAACAGATACGCAGTATTTT. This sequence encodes CASSPGLAGTDTQYF.